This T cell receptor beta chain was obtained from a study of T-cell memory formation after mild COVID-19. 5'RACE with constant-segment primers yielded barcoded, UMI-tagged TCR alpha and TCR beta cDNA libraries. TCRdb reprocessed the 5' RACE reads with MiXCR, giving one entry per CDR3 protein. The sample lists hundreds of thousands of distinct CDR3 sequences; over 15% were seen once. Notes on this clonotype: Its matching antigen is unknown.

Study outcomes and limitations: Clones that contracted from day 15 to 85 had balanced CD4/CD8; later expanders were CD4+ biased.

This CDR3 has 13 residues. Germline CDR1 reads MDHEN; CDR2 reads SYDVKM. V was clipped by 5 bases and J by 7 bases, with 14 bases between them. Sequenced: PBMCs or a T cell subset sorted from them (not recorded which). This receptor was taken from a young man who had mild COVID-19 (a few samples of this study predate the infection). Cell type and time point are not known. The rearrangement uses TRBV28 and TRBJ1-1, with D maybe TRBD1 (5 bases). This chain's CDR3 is CASSLTGPGEAFF. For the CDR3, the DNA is TGTGCCAGCAGTCTTACAGGACCCGGTGAAGCTTTCTTT.